The next 15 T cell receptor beta chains were all read from a single sample in a study of early T cells in non-severe SARS-CoV-2 infection. TCRdb redid the calling of the 5' RACE reads with MiXCR, one entry per CDR3 protein. The data show around 83,000 distinct CDR3 sequences, approximately 12% seen once. The sample here was whole blood, taken at baseline. The source of these receptors is an adult who was a healthcare worker with PCR-confirmed SARS-CoV-2 infection or an uninfected control (not recorded which).

This clonotype was detected only a few times. The chain is built from TRBV5-1 and TRBJ2-7, with 7 bases identical to TRBD1. The CDR3 is 16 residues long. The V and J ends lost 4 bases and 3 bases, in that order; junction bases with no gene match: 13. CDR1 SGHRS and CDR2 YFSETQ come from the germline V gene. The CDR3 sequence: CASSPGTAKTFYEQYF. The CDR3 coding sequence is TGCGCCAGCAGCCCCGGGACAGCCAAAACCTTCTACGAGCAGTACTTC.

This clonotype was found a few times. The chain employs TRBV20-1 and TRBJ1-1; TRBD1 aligns across 9 bases. The CDR3 has 14 residues. V dropped 3 bases and J dropped 8; count of bases not matched to a gene: 10. CDR1 is DFQATT and CDR2 is SNEGSKA in the germline V gene (reference sequence). DNA of the CDR3: TGCAGTGCTAGTGAGTTTTTTGGGACAGGGGAAGCTTTCTTT. Translating gives CSASEFFGTGEAFF.

This clonotype was counted only a few times. J is TRBJ2-1 and V is TRBV7-3; 14 nucleotides align to TRBD2. CDR1 is SGHTA, CDR2 FQGTGA, per germline. The CDR3 length is 16 residues. Trimming cost V 1 base and J 10 bases; bases outside gene matches: 6. The CDR3 DNA reads as TGTGCCAGCAGCTTAATAGGACTAGCGGGAGGTAACGAGCAGTTCTTC. Translated: CASSLIGLAGGNEQFF.

The chain employs TRBV13 and TRBJ2-3; no reliable D call. CDR3 length equals 14 residues. Per germline, CDR1 PRHDT and CDR2 FYEKMQ (reference sequence). Trimming took 3 bases from V and 2 from J, leaving 9 bases between them. CDR3 in DNA: TGTGCCAGCAGCTTTGGGCAGCCCACAGATACGCAGTATTTT. Encoded protein: CASSFGQPTDTQYF.

This clonotype was counted many times. V usage is TRBV11-3 and J usage is TRBJ2-5; D ambiguous. CDR1 and CDR2 from the germline V gene are SGHNT and YENEEA. Trimming shortened V by 4 bases and J by 3 bases, and 9 bases separated the two germline ends. The CDR3 is 13 amino acids. Written as DNA, the CDR3 is TGTGCCAGCAGCTCACCCTGGGAAGAGACCCAGTACTTC. Amino acid sequence: CASSSPWEETQYF.

The rearrangement uses TRBV7-9 and TRBJ2-7; TRBD1 matches at 7 bases. V lost 5 bases and J lost 0; bases outside the gene matches: 7. Germline CDR1 and CDR2: SEHNR and FQNEAQ (reference sequence). The CDR3 loop spans 15 amino acids. In DNA form, the CDR3 reads TGTGCCAGCAGCCCCCGGGACAGCTACTCCTACGAGCAGTACTTC. It is translated as CASSPRDSYSYEQYF.

In its sample, this clonotype was seen many times. One end of the junction fails to match germline, which may point to a read error. The rearrangement uses TRBV7-7 and TRBJ2-1, with D maybe TRBD2 (6 bases). CDR3 length: 13 residues. Germline V gene sequence: CDR1 SSHAT, CDR2 FNYEAQ (reference sequence). The CDR3 DNA is TGTGCTAGCAGCGTGGAGGGCGGAAATGAGCAGTTCTTC. It specifies CASSVEGGNEQFF.

This clonotype was seen more than once but under ten times. The chain has TRBV20-1 and TRBJ2-1, with D hard to call. The CDR3 is 14 residues long. The V gene lost 3 bases and the J gene lost 0 bases, with 9 bases spanning the gap. Germline CDR1 and CDR2: DFQATT and SNEGSKA (reference sequence). DNA of the CDR3: TGCAGTGCTAGTAACCGTTTCTCCTACAATGAGCAGTTCTTC. Encoded protein: CSASNRFSYNEQFF.

There are a few counts of this clonotype. The V and J genes are TRBV6-5 and TRBJ1-2, with TRBD1 matching 7 bases. CDR3 size: 15 residues. Germline V gene sequence: CDR1 MNHEY, CDR2 SVGAGI. V lost 8 bases and J lost 5; bases outside the gene matches: 14. The CDR3 is CASGSYKGGAYGYTF. CDR3 nucleotide sequence: TGTGCCAGCGGCTCCTACAAAGGGGGCGCGTATGGCTACACCTTC.

The CDR3 nucleotides read TGCGCCAGCAGCTTGGAAGGGTTTGGCAATCAGCCCCAGCATTTT. Amino acids: CASSLEGFGNQPQHF. V and J are TRBV5-1 and TRBJ1-5, with D uncertain. V was trimmed by 0 bases and J by 2 bases, leaving 9 bases between them. Germline CDR1 is SGHRS and CDR2 is YFSETQ. The CDR3 has 15 residues.

This clonotype was observed at least ten times. The gene calls are TRBV20-1 and TRBJ2-1; D gene unclear. The CDR3 runs to 14 residues. Germline V CDR1 and CDR2: DFQATT, SNEGSKA (reference sequence). Trimming took off 2 bases at V and 0 bases at J, with 8 bases between the two ends. DNA of the CDR3: TGCAGTGCTAGACAGGACCTCTCCTACAATGAGCAGTTCTTC. The encoded protein is CSARQDLSYNEQFF.

This clonotype was seen only a few times. The gene calls are TRBV7-2 and TRBJ1-4; D gene ambiguous. From germline, CDR1 is SGHTA and CDR2 FQGNSA. The CDR3 sequence is 15 residues long. The V end was cut by 5 bases, the J end by 5 bases, with 15 bases between. The CDR3 DNA reads as TGTGCCAGCAGCCGGGCTGGCAGGCCCAATGAAAAACTGTTTTTT. Residues: CASSRAGRPNEKLFF.

The chain joins TRBV18 to TRBJ2-5; 7 nucleotides agree with TRBD2. The CDR3 is 15 residues long. The ends lost 2 bases at V and 2 bases at J; junction bases unmatched: 5. Germline V lookup: CDR1 KGHSH, CDR2 LQKENI. The CDR3 loop is CASSPGTKDQETQYF. Here the CDR3 DNA reads TGTGCCAGCTCACCAGGGACTAAAGATCAAGAGACCCAGTACTTC.

V gene TRBV2 combines with J gene TRBJ1-1; TRBD1 agrees at 7 bases. Germline V gives CDR1 SNHLY, CDR2 FYNNEI. This CDR3 has 14 amino acids. The ends lost 5 bases at V and 5 bases at J; junction bases unmatched: 8. The chain's CDR3 is CASSPDREVTEAFF. CDR3 sequence (DNA): TGTGCCAGCAGTCCTGACAGGGAGGTGACTGAAGCTTTCTTT.

The chain links TRBV4-1 to TRBJ2-4; D possibly uses TRBD1 or TRBD2 (5 bases each). The CDR3 spans 16 residues. Trimming cost V 2 bases and J 10 bases, with 21 bases left between them. CDR1 MGHRA and CDR2 YSYEKL come from the germline V gene. The DNA for the CDR3 is TGCGCCAGCAGCCAACGGGGCGAGAACCACTTATCTATTCAGTACTTC. Encoded protein: CASSQRGENHLSIQYF.